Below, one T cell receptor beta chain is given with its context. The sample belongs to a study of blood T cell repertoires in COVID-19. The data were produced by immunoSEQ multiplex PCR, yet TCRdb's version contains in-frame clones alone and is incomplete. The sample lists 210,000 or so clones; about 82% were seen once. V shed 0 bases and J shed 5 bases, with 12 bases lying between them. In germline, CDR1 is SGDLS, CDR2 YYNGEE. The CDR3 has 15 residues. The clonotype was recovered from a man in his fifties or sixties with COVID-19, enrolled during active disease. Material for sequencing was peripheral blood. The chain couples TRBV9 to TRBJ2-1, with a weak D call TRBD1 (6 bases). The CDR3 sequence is CASSVEGTRNNEQFF. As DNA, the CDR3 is TGTGCCAGCAGCGTAGAAGGGACAAGGAACAATGAGCAGTTCTTC. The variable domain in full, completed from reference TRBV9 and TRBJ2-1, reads DSGVTQTPKHLITATGQRVTLRCSPRSGDLSVYWYQQSLDQGLQFLIQYYNGEERAKGNILERFSAQQFPDLHSELNLSSLELGDSALYFCASSVEGTRNNEQFFGPGTRLTVL.